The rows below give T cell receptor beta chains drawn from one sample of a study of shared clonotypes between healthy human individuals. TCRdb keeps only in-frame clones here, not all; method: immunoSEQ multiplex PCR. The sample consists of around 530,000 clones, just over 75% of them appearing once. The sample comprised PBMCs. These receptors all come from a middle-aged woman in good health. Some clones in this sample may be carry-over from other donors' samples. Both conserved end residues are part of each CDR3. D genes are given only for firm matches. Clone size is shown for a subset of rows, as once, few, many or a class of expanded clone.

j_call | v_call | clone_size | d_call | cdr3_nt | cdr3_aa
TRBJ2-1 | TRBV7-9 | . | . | TGTGCCAGCAGGTTAGCGGTGAGCTCCTACAATGAGCAGTTCTTC | CASRLAVSSYNEQFF
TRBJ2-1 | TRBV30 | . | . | TGTGCCTGCCAAGCGGGCAACTACAATGAGCAGTTCTTC | CACQAGNYNEQFF
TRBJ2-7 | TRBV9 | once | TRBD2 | TGTGCCAGCAGCGTAAGCTTTTCTAGCGGGAGCTACGAGCAGTACTTC | CASSVSFSSGSYEQYF
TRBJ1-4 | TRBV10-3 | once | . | TGTGCCATCAGTGAACAAGGCCTTAATGAAAAACTGTTTTTT | CAISEQGLNEKLFF
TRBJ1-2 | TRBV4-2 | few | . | TGTGCCAGCAGCCAATATGGGGGCTACTATGGCTACACCTTC | CASSQYGGYYGYTF
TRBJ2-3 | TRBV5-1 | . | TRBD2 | TGCGCCAGCAGCTTCAGGCTAGCGGGAGCGTCGGATACGCAGTATTTT | CASSFRLAGASDTQYF
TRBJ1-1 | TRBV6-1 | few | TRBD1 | TGTGCCGTACGGCCGGAGGACAGGGTAGACACTGAAGCTTTCTTT | CAVRPEDRVDTEAFF
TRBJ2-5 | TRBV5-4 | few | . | TGTGCCAGCAAGGGGCCCGGACTCGACCAAGAGACCCAGTACTTC | CASKGPGLDQETQYF
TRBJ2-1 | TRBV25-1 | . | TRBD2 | TGTGCCAGCAGTCTCCAGGGACTAGCGGGACCCTACAATGAGCAGTTCTTC | CASSLQGLAGPYNEQFF
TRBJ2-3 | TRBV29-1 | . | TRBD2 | TGCAGCGTCCGACTAGCGGGGAAGACAGATACGCAGTATTTT | CSVRLAGKTDTQYF
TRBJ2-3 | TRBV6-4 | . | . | TGTGCCAGCAGTGATCGGGCAGGGGCCGATACGCAGTATTTT | CASSDRAGADTQYF
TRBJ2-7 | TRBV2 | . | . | TGTGCCAGCAGTGAGGCGGGTAGCTCCTACGAGCAGTACTTC | CASSEAGSSYEQYF
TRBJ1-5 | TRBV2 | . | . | TGTGCCAGCAGGGCAGCTAGAATTAGCAATCAGCCCCAGCATTTT | CASRAARISNQPQHF
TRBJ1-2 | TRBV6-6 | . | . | TGTGCCAGCAGTTACTCAGGGGCTCGTGGCTACACCTTC | CASSYSGARGYTF
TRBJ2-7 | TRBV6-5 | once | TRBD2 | TGTGCCAGCAGTTACTCGACTAGCGCTCGCTACGAGCAGTACTTC | CASSYSTSARYEQYF
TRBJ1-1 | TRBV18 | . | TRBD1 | TGTGCCAGCTCACCGCGGGACAGGAACACTGAAGCTTTCTTT | CASSPRDRNTEAFF
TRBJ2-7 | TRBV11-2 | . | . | TGTGCCAGCAGCTTAGATCGAATTAGTACGCACGAGCAGTACTTC | CASSLDRISTHEQYF
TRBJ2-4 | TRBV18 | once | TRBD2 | TGTGCCAGCTCACCGGGGACTAGCGGGAAAAACATTCAGTACTTC | CASSPGTSGKNIQYF
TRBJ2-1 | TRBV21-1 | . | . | TGTGCCAGCAGCAAAGCGCGGGGACTAGCGGGAGGCGACTCCTACAATGAGCAGTTCTTC | CASSKARGLAGGDSYNEQFF
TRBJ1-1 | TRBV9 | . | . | TGTGCCAGCAGCGCCGTAGTGGGGGGTGGGGATGGCACTGAAGCTTTCTTT | CASSAVVGGGDGTEAFF
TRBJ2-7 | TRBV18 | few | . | TGTGCCAGCTCACCAAGCGGGTCAACCTACGAGCAGTACTTC | CASSPSGSTYEQYF
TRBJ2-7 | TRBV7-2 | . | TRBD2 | TGTGCCAGCAGTACACTAGCGGGAGGGAACTACGAGCAGTACTTC | CASSTLAGGNYEQYF
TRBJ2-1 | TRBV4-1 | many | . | TGCGCCAGCAGCCCATACGGGACGGTAAGCTCCTACAATGAGCAGTTCTTC | CASSPYGTVSSYNEQFF
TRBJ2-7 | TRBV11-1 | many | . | TGTGCCAGCAGCTTAGCCCGGAGGGTCGGCGAGCAGTACTTC | CASSLARRVGEQYF
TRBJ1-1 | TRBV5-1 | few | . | TGCGCCAGCAGCTTGGGTTTGAAGACTGAAGCTTTCTTT | CASSLGLKTEAFF
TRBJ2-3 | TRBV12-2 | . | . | TGTGCAAGTCCCTTGGGGGAGACAGATACGCAGTATTTT | CASPLGETDTQYF
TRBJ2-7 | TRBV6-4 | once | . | TGTGCCAGCAGGCTGGGGGGTAAGAAGCGGGTCTTCTCCTACGAGCAGTACTTC | CASRLGGKKRVFSYEQYF
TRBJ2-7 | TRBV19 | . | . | TGTGCCAGCCAAGCGCGGGATCAGTACGAGCAGTACTTC | CASQARDQYEQYF
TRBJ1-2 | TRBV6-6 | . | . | TGTGCCAGCACTGACAATTTGGGAGGCTACACCTTC | CASTDNLGGYTF
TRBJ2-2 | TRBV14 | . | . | TGTGCCAGCAGCCAACATCCCGTCGCGAACACCGGGGAGCTGTTTTTT | CASSQHPVANTGELFF
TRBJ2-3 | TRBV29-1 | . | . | TGCAGTTACCGCGGTGAGGGGCCCACAGATACGCAGTATTTT | CSYRGEGPTDTQYF
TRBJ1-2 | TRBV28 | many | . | TGTGCCAGCTATTCCGGGACGCCGAACTATGGCTACACCTTC | CASYSGTPNYGYTF
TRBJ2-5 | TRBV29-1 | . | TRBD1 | TGCAGCGCCAGGCCGGGACAGGGCGGAGAGACCCAGTACTTC | CSARPGQGGETQYF
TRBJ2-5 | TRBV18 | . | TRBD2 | TGTGCCAGCTCACCTAGCGGGGTCCAAGAGACCCAGTACTTC | CASSPSGVQETQYF